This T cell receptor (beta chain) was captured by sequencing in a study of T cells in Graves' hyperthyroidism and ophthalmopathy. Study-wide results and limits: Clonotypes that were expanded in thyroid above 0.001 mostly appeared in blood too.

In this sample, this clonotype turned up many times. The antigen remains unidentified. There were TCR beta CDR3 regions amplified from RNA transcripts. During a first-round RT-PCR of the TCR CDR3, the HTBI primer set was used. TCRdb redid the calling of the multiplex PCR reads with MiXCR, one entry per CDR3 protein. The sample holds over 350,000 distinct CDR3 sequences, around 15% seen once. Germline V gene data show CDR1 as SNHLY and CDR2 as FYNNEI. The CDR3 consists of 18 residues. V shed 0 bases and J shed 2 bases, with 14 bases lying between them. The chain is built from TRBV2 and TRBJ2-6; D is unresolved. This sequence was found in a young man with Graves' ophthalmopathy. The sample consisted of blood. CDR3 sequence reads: CASSEANVLPPGANVLTF. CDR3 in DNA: TGTGCCAGCAGTGAAGCTAACGTCCTCCCCCCTGGGGCCAACGTCCTGACTTTC.